A single T cell receptor beta chain is shown here with its context. Profiled with immunoSEQ multiplex PCR; TCRdb holds only in-frame clones, not every one. The repertoire shows about 140,000 clones; the top ten hold about 2.2%. These data belong to a study of T cell responses to AZD1222 COVID-19 vaccine. The CDR3 runs 14 residues. Germline values: CDR1 SGHRS, CDR2 YFSETQ. V was trimmed by 4 bases and J by 3 bases, leaving 13 bases between them. The rearrangement joins TRBV5-1 to TRBJ2-5; D may be TRBD1 (5 bases). Sequencing input: peripheral blood. The TCR comes from an adult in good health. The CDR3 region is CASSVTGAEETQYF. CDR3 DNA sequence: TGCGCCAGCAGCGTGACTGGGGCTGAAGAGACCCAGTACTTC.